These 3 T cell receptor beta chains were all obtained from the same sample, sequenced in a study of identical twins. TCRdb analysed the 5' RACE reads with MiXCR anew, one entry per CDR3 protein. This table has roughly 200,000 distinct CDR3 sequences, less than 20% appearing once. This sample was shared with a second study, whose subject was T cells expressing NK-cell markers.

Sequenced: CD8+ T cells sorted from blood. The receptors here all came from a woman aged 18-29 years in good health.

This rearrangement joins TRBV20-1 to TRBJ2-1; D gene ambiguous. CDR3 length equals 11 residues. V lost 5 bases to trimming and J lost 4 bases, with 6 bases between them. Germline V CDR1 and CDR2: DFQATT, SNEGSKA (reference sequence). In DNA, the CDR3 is TGCAGTGCTCGCCAGTACAATGAGCAGTTCTTC. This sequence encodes CSARQYNEQFF.

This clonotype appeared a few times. The CDR3 DNA is TGTGCCAGCAGGCACAAGTCAAGGGGCGAAAAACTGTTTTTT. Its translation is CASRHKSRGEKLFF. The V call is TRBV12-3 or TRBV12-4, the J call TRBJ1-4, with D perhaps TRBD1 (5 bases). CDR3 length: 14 amino acids. V lost 6 bases and J lost 8, with 16 bases in between.

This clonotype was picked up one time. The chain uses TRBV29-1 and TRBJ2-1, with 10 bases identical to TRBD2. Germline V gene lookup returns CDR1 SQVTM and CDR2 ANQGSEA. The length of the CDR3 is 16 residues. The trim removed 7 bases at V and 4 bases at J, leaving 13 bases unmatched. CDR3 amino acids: CSATDYTSGIYNEQFF. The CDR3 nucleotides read TGCAGCGCCACCGATTATACTAGCGGGATTTACAATGAGCAGTTCTTC.